This T cell receptor (beta chain) appears in the sequencing data of a study of T cell responses to AZD1222 COVID-19 vaccine. Study summary: Second doses that came at about 4 or about 12 weeks were put together.

Whole-study results and caveats: White British ancestry dominated among donors, who included more females, and clonal diversity was possibly underestimated. Epitopes outside B.1.351 and B.1.1.7 mutated regions reportedly drew nearly half of spike TCRs. Across spike, vaccine-associated CD4 TCRs were found, dominant at 160-218 and 743-854.

Concerning this clone: Its antigen is unidentified.

Here immunoSEQ multiplex PCR was the method, and the copy in TCRdb shows in-frame clones only, minus some. The sample carries approximately 100,000 clones, about 92% recorded once. Germline-derived CDR1 and CDR2 are SEHNR and FQNEAQ (reference sequence). Trimming took 0 bases from V and 5 from J, leaving 5 bases between them. The length of the CDR3 is 12 residues. This specimen consisted of peripheral blood, obtained on day 0 of AZD1222 vaccination. This chain uses TRBV7-9 with TRBJ2-7; D unresolved. This receptor was identified in an adult in good health. This CDR3 is CASSLAFDEQYF. CDR3 coding DNA: TGTGCCAGCAGCTTAGCTTTCGACGAGCAGTACTTC.